This TCR beta chain was sequenced in a study of T-cell memory formation after mild COVID-19 (dated by TCRdb to the early 2020s). The study in broad terms: TCR sequence clusters from the two donors were found to be largely donor specific. Two young, previously healthy adult volunteers made up the cohort, one male and one female. T-cell clones expanding and contracting after mild COVID-19 in a couple of donors were tracked by longitudinal TCRalpha and TCRbeta repertoire sequencing. What the research found in general, with its limitations: Clones contracting from day 15 to 85 had balanced CD4/CD8 phenotypes, while a second wave expanding from day 15 to 37 was biased towards CD4+. Some responding clones were detected in pre-infection memory, which suggested that pre-existing cross-reactive memory T cells had joined the SARS-CoV-2 response. The study included only a couple of mild cases, and larger cohorts that include severe cases with pre-infection samples were judged to be necessary. Contracting CD4+ clones turned up mainly in the CM and EM memory subsets, whereas EMRA was where CD8+ clones were enriched. The second-wave clones that peaked on day 37 were not confirmed to be SARS-CoV-2 specific.

Comment on this clonotype: Its antigen is currently not known. Base qualities were left out, and no much larger clone turns up one base away.

PBMCs were isolated by Ficoll-Paque density gradient centrifugation. Sequencing was carried out with an Illumina NovaSeq 6000. Using 5'RACE with constant-segment primers, TCRalpha and TCRbeta cDNA libraries were constructed, with sample barcodes and unique molecular identifiers added in the process. Trizol reagent was used to extract RNA from every sample. Amplification of the libraries took two PCR steps, and the second step added a second sample barcode plus Illumina TruSeq adapters. Libraries were sequenced on an Illumina NovaSeq with 2 x 150 bp paired-end reads. The authors' analysis ran thus. The reads were demultiplexed and collapsed into UMI-guided consensus sequences using migec v1.2.7. Using mixcr v2.1.11, UMI consensuses were aligned to TRA and TRB V and J templates and then assembled into clonotypes. Clonotypes were classified as expanded or contracted when called significant by both edgeR and NoisET, with noise models trained on biological replicates. For edgeR calls, the cutoffs were a false discovery rate-adjusted p below 0.01 and a log2 fold-change threshold of 1. As an exploratory analysis of dynamics, PCA with hierarchical clustering was applied to max-normalized trajectories of the 1000 most abundant clonotypes. Each responding clone was given a CD4 or CD8 phenotype based on the CD4+ and CD8+ repertoires, which had been sequenced separately. In-frame beta chains were kept once TCRdb had trimmed the public reads at Q25 with fastp and called clones with MiXCR. Entries that share a CDR3 protein sequence are merged under the most common genes and DNA. TCRdb's processing, not the study's, gives the V and J calls here. The sample table contains 75,000 to 95,000 distinct CDR3 sequences; only one count was recorded for about 14% of them. The leading ten clones occupy roughly two fifths of the sample.

The CDR3 numbers 16 residues from cysteine through phenylalanine. Only the CDR3 DNA stays, 48 bases, in frame from base 1. Trimming removed 0 bases from V and 1 base from J; the gene matches leave 2 bases unexplained. For CDR1 and CDR2, the germline V gene lists LGHNA and YNFKEQ. Recombination joined TRBV4-2 with TRBJ2-3; 9 bases in the middle match TRBD2. This receptor was obtained from a man younger than 35 who had mild COVID-19 (a few samples of this study predate the infection). The sample titles of this study are shuffled in the database, so cell type and time point are left out; the donor was told from shared clones. Sequenced: PBMCs or a T cell subset sorted from them (not recorded which). The CDR3 reads as follows: CASSQDKRGGTDTQYF. At the DNA level, the sequence is TGTGCCAGCAGCCAAGATAAGCGGGGGGGCACAGATACGCAGTATTTT.